This T cell receptor beta chain was captured in a study of blood T cell repertoires in COVID-19. Looking at the study overall: Whether acute or convalescent, the COVID-19 samples came from the United States, Italy and Spain. The cDNA or gDNA used as material had been derived from T cells, B-cell-depleted T cells, or PBMCs.

This clone was picked up a small number of times. Those enrolled in Seattle joined during active infection and were followed longitudinally afterward. The CDR3 loop spans 17 amino acids. Per the germline V gene, CDR1 is SNHLY and CDR2 is FYNNEI. The trim removed 6 bases at V and 0 bases at J, leaving 8 bases unmatched. Original data processing: Estimated nucleated cell counts came from reference gene primer amplification. Here immunoSEQ multiplex PCR was the method, and the copy in TCRdb shows in-frame clones only, minus some. The V and J calls and clone size are taken from that table; D and trimming were inferred from the DNA. The sample records roughly 250,000 clones, about 85% being singletons.

The sequence came from a human donor with COVID-19, enrolled during active disease. The donor label of this sample is uncertain. Sequencing was performed on peripheral blood. The rearrangement links TRBV2 to TRBJ1-4, with 9 bases aligning to TRBD1. This CDR3 reads CASRSPGQGTTNEKLFF. Here the CDR3 DNA reads TGTGCCAGCAGGAGTCCGGGACAGGGTACAACTAATGAAAAACTGTTTTTT.